This T cell receptor beta chain comes out of a study of CD8+ T cells in alopecia areata. Study summary: In an open-label trial, patients got 5 to 10 mg tofacitinib twice daily.

Treatment of the sample: oral pan-JAK inhibitor, 5-10 mg twice daily. PBMC-derived CD4+ and CD8+ T cells were sorted. The CDR3 consists of 14 residues. Looked up from germline, CDR1 is SGHRS and CDR2 is YFSETQ. V lost 0 bases and J 4 bases, leaving 10 bases between the germline ends. RNA extraction was followed by reverse transcription into cDNA, which acted as the sequencing template. Produced via immunoSEQ multiplex PCR; TCRdb's table is partial and in-frame only. The sample records hundreds of thousands of clones, 60% being singletons. The TCR comes from a human donor with alopecia areata. V gene TRBV5-1 combines with J gene TRBJ2-5; D is possibly TRBD2 (6 bases). Source: CD4+ T cells sorted from blood, taken at approximately week 52, from a patient treated with tofacitinib. The CDR3 DNA sequence: TGCGCCAGCAGCTTGGCCCTCGGGAGAGAGACCCAGTACTTC. Translated, it gives CASSLALGRETQYF.